These T cell receptor beta chains were read from a single sample in a study of cytomegalovirus exposure and HLA in healthy donors. Assay: immunoSEQ multiplex PCR; the TCRdb copy retains only in-frame clones and omits some. This table has over 70,000 clones, 80% appearing once. Sequenced material: PBMCs. The receptors shown here come from a man between 18 and 29 years old in good health and CMV-seronegative. Each CDR3 is given with its conserved first and last residue. Fields, in order: V gene, D gene, clone size, J gene, CDR3 DNA, CDR3 protein. D genes are given only for firm matches. A clone size is listed for some rows: how often the clone was seen (once, few, many), or a class if it is expanded.

TRBV10-3	TRBD1	.	TRBJ1-1	TGTGCCATCAGTTCTTCCGGGACAGGGGGCGAAACTGAAGCTTTCTTT	CAISSSGTGGETEAFF
TRBV4-1	.	.	TRBJ1-3	TGCGCCAGCAGCCCGACAGTTAGCACCTCTGGAAACACCATATATTTT	CASSPTVSTSGNTIYF
TRBV5-1	TRBD1	.	TRBJ2-7	TGCGCCAGCAGCGACCAGACAGGGGGTACCTACGAGCAGTACTTC	CASSDQTGGTYEQYF
TRBV28	TRBD1	.	TRBJ2-3	TGTGCCAGCAGCCAACCCGGACAGGGAGACACAGATACGCAGTATTTT	CASSQPGQGDTDTQYF
TRBV10-3	TRBD1	.	TRBJ2-1	TGTGCCATCAGTGACAGACAGGGGGCCGGTGAGCAGTTCTTC	CAISDRQGAGEQFF
TRBV29-1	.	.	TRBJ2-7	TGCAGCGTTGTAAAGGGGCAACTTCGGGAGCCGTACTTC	CSVVKGQLREPYF
TRBV6-6	TRBD1	.	TRBJ1-5	TGTGCCAGCAGTATACAGGGGGCAGGTCAGCCCCAGCATTTT	CASSIQGAGQPQHF
TRBV18	TRBD1	.	TRBJ1-5	TGTGCCAGCTCACCAGGGACAGGCGGGGGCAATCAGCCCCAGCATTTT	CASSPGTGGGNQPQHF
TRBV10-1	TRBD2	.	TRBJ2-1	TGCGCCAGCAGTAGGACTAGCGGGGAGCTTAATGAGCAGTTCTTC	CASSRTSGELNEQFF
TRBV4-1	TRBD2	.	TRBJ2-1	TGCGCCAGCAGCCATTACCCCCGTGGGGCGGGGGGGAACAATGAGCAGTTCTTC	CASSHYPRGAGGNNEQFF
TRBV5-1	.	.	TRBJ1-1	TGCGCCAGCAGCTTGCCAGGGGCATCGACTGAAGCTTTCTTT	CASSLPGASTEAFF
TRBV27	TRBD1	.	TRBJ2-7	TGTGCCAGCAGGGACAGGGCCTACGAGCAGTACTTC	CASRDRAYEQYF
TRBV7-9	TRBD1	.	TRBJ2-7	TGTGCCAGCACCCCAGGGGGCTACGAGCAGTACTTC	CASTPGGYEQYF
TRBV2	.	.	TRBJ1-2	TGTGCCAGCAGTGTCGACCTCACCGGAGGTGGCTACACCTTC	CASSVDLTGGGYTF
TRBV4-1	TRBD2	.	TRBJ2-1	TGCGCCAGCAGCCAAGACGCCCGCGGGGGATACAATGAGCAGTTCTTC	CASSQDARGGYNEQFF
TRBV12-5	TRBD1	.	TRBJ2-2	TGTGCTAGTGGTTGGAACCCGGACCTGTGGGACAGGGGGACGAACACCGGGGAGCTGTTTTTT	CASGWNPDLWDRGTNTGELFF
TRBV7-9	.	.	TRBJ1-4	TGTGCCAGCGTGCGAGAAGCAACTAATGAAAAACTGTTTTTT	CASVREATNEKLFF
TRBV10-3	TRBD1	few	TRBJ2-7	TGTGCCATCAGTGACGAGGGGGCGGACGAGCAGTACTTC	CAISDEGADEQYF
TRBV7-9	.	.	TRBJ1-1	TGTGCCAGCAGCTTGGCTTTACAGGGAACGACTGAAGCTTTCTTT	CASSLALQGTTEAFF
TRBV7-9	TRBD1	.	TRBJ1-1	TGTGCCAGCAGCTCGGACAGGGAAGGGATGAACACTGAAGCTTTCTTT	CASSSDREGMNTEAFF
TRBV5-1	TRBD1	.	TRBJ2-5	TGCGCCAGCAGCGCCAGGACAGGGCAAGAGACCCAGTACTTC	CASSARTGQETQYF
TRBV7-9	.	.	TRBJ2-7	TGTTCCAGCAGCTCACAGGGTCGGGAGCAGTACTTC	CSSSSQGREQYF
TRBV10-1	TRBD2	.	TRBJ2-2	TGCGCCAGCAGTGCGCGGGGGATGAACACCGGGGAGCTGTTTTTT	CASSARGMNTGELFF
TRBV6-1	TRBD1	.	TRBJ2-1	TGTGCCAGCAGTGTAGCCGGGACAGGATTAAATGAGCAGTTCTTC	CASSVAGTGLNEQFF